This is a list of T cell receptor beta chains from one sample in a study of cytomegalovirus exposure and HLA in healthy donors. Generated by immunoSEQ multiplex PCR, the TCRdb table keeps only in-frame clones and is missing some. This repertoire shows 43,000 or so clones, roughly 77% found once; its top ten account for roughly 1.4%. The sample was PBMCs. Every receptor here comes from a man aged 25 to 40 in good health and CMV-seronegative. Each CDR3 is given with its conserved first and last residue. The D gene is left open where the match is weak. Clone sizes are given selectively: once, few, many, or a class where the clone is expanded.

CDR3 length: 16
J gene: TRBJ2-7
clone size: -
V gene: TRBV5-1
D gene: TRBD1
CDR3 DNA: TGCGCCAGCAGCTTGGCCTCCGGGACAGGGACCTACGAGCAGTACTTC
CDR3 protein: CASSLASGTGTYEQYF

CDR3 length: 15
J gene: TRBJ2-2
clone size: -
V gene: TRBV23-1
D gene: TRBD1
CDR3 DNA: TGCGCCAGCCCGAGTAAGGGGGCGGTAACCGGGGAGCTGTTTTTT
CDR3 protein: CASPSKGAVTGELFF

CDR3 length: 16
J gene: TRBJ2-2
clone size: -
V gene: TRBV29-1
D gene: TRBD2
CDR3 DNA: TGCAGCGCCAGACTAGCGGGAGTCGGTTACACCGGGGAGCTGTTTTTT
CDR3 protein: CSARLAGVGYTGELFF

CDR3 length: 15
J gene: TRBJ1-2
clone size: once
V gene: TRBV11-2
D gene: TRBD1
CDR3 DNA: TGTGCCAGCAGCTTAGGGGGACAGGGGAGATATGGCTACACCTTC
CDR3 protein: CASSLGGQGRYGYTF

CDR3 length: 16
J gene: TRBJ2-2
clone size: few
V gene: TRBV9
D gene: -
CDR3 DNA: TGTGCCAGCAGCGCCTTCCGGGATTCACCCACCGGGGAGCTGTTTTTT
CDR3 protein: CASSAFRDSPTGELFF

CDR3 length: 15
J gene: TRBJ2-1
clone size: -
V gene: TRBV7-3
D gene: TRBD2
CDR3 DNA: TGTGCCAGCAGTCCCATAGCGGGATCCTACAATGAGCAGTTCTTC
CDR3 protein: CASSPIAGSYNEQFF

CDR3 length: 14
J gene: TRBJ2-5
clone size: few
V gene: TRBV6-5
D gene: TRBD2
CDR3 DNA: TGTGCCAGCAGTTACGCAACTAGCGCCCAGACCCAGTACTTC
CDR3 protein: CASSYATSAQTQYF

CDR3 length: 17
J gene: TRBJ2-2
clone size: -
V gene: TRBV28
D gene: TRBD1
CDR3 DNA: TGTGCCAGCAGTTTATTCGTTGGGACAGGGTGGACCGGGGAGCTGTTTTTT
CDR3 protein: CASSLFVGTGWTGELFF

CDR3 length: 11
J gene: TRBJ1-1
clone size: -
V gene: TRBV6-4
D gene: -
CDR3 DNA: TGTACGAGATATCTGAACACTGAAGCTTTCTTT
CDR3 protein: CTRYLNTEAFF

CDR3 length: 15
J gene: TRBJ2-7
clone size: -
V gene: TRBV27
D gene: -
CDR3 DNA: TGTGCCAGCAGTCTCCGGGACTCGCACTCCTACGAGCAGTACTTC
CDR3 protein: CASSLRDSHSYEQYF

CDR3 length: 14
J gene: TRBJ1-1
clone size: -
V gene: TRBV7-2
D gene: -
CDR3 DNA: TGTGCCAGCAGCTTAGGCGTCGGGGACACTGAAGCTTTCTTT
CDR3 protein: CASSLGVGDTEAFF

CDR3 length: 15
J gene: TRBJ1-5
clone size: -
V gene: TRBV27
D gene: TRBD1
CDR3 DNA: TGTGCCAGCCGAAGGACAGGGTATAGCAATCAGCCCCAGCATTTT
CDR3 protein: CASRRTGYSNQPQHF

CDR3 length: 13
J gene: TRBJ1-2
clone size: -
V gene: TRBV29-1
D gene: TRBD1
CDR3 DNA: TGCAGCGCCTTCAACAGGGGATTCCATGGCTACACCTTC
CDR3 protein: CSAFNRGFHGYTF

CDR3 length: 15
J gene: TRBJ2-5
clone size: -
V gene: TRBV9
D gene: -
CDR3 DNA: TGTGCCAGCAGCGTAGGTGGGACGGGGGAAGAGACCCAGTACTTC
CDR3 protein: CASSVGGTGEETQYF

CDR3 length: 19
J gene: TRBJ2-1
clone size: -
V gene: TRBV4-3
D gene: -
CDR3 DNA: TGCGCCAGCAGCCAGTTTACGGGAGTTGATGTGGGATTCTACAATGAGCAGTTCTTC
CDR3 protein: CASSQFTGVDVGFYNEQFF

CDR3 length: 14
J gene: TRBJ2-7
clone size: -
V gene: TRBV4-1
D gene: -
CDR3 DNA: TGCGCCAGCAGCCAAGATGTGTCCTTCTACGAGCAGTACTTC
CDR3 protein: CASSQDVSFYEQYF

CDR3 length: 15
J gene: TRBJ1-5
clone size: -
V gene: TRBV6-5
D gene: TRBD1
CDR3 DNA: TGTGCCAGCAGCTCGGACAGGGGTGGCAATCAGCCCCAGCATTTT
CDR3 protein: CASSSDRGGNQPQHF

CDR3 length: 15
J gene: TRBJ2-7
clone size: -
V gene: TRBV19
D gene: TRBD2
CDR3 DNA: TGTGCCAGTAGTCCAACTAGCGGGGTCTCCTACGAGCAGTACTTC
CDR3 protein: CASSPTSGVSYEQYF

CDR3 length: 11
J gene: TRBJ2-3
clone size: -
V gene: TRBV20-1
D gene: -
CDR3 DNA: TGCAGTACTAGAGAGGGCGTACCCACGTATTTT
CDR3 protein: CSTREGVPTYF

CDR3 length: 15
J gene: TRBJ1-1
clone size: -
V gene: TRBV5-6
D gene: -
CDR3 DNA: TGTGCCAGCAGCTTGCGCAGGGCCCTCGGACCTGAAGCTTTCTTT
CDR3 protein: CASSLRRALGPEAFF

CDR3 length: 16
J gene: TRBJ2-3
clone size: -
V gene: TRBV7-2
D gene: TRBD2
CDR3 DNA: TGTGCCAGCAGCGGACGGGGGCGGGGGGGCACAGATACGCAGTATTTT
CDR3 protein: CASSGRGRGGTDTQYF

CDR3 length: 16
J gene: TRBJ1-4
clone size: -
V gene: TRBV5-4
D gene: TRBD1
CDR3 DNA: TGTGCCAGCAGCCCCGGGACAGGGATATCTAATGAAAAACTGTTTTTT
CDR3 protein: CASSPGTGISNEKLFF

CDR3 length: 17
J gene: TRBJ2-6
clone size: -
V gene: TRBV28
D gene: -
CDR3 DNA: TGTGCCAGCAGTTTTATGGCCCAGGGTTCTGGGGCCAACGTCCTGACTTTC
CDR3 protein: CASSFMAQGSGANVLTF

CDR3 length: 16
J gene: TRBJ2-3
clone size: -
V gene: TRBV4-3
D gene: TRBD1
CDR3 DNA: TGCGCCAGCAGCCATCTGACAGGGGCTAGCACAGATACGCAGTATTTT
CDR3 protein: CASSHLTGASTDTQYF

CDR3 length: 13
J gene: TRBJ2-3
clone size: -
V gene: TRBV9
D gene: -
CDR3 DNA: TGTGCCAGCAGCTGGACTAGCACAGATACGCAGTATTTT
CDR3 protein: CASSWTSTDTQYF

CDR3 length: 16
J gene: TRBJ2-1
clone size: -
V gene: TRBV5-6
D gene: TRBD2
CDR3 DNA: TGTGCCAGCAGCTTGCCGGGACTAGCGACCTTCGGGGAGCAGTTCTTC
CDR3 protein: CASSLPGLATFGEQFF

CDR3 length: 17
J gene: TRBJ2-3
clone size: -
V gene: TRBV11-2
D gene: TRBD2
CDR3 DNA: TGTGCCAGCAGCTTAAACGAGCGGGAGGGTCGCACAGATACGCAGTATTTT
CDR3 protein: CASSLNEREGRTDTQYF

CDR3 length: 15
J gene: TRBJ2-1
clone size: -
V gene: TRBV7-9
D gene: -
CDR3 DNA: TGTGCCAGCAGCTTAACGTCGGGAGAATACAATGAGCAGTTCTTC
CDR3 protein: CASSLTSGEYNEQFF

CDR3 length: 13
J gene: TRBJ2-5
clone size: few
V gene: TRBV2
D gene: TRBD2
CDR3 DNA: TGTGCCAGCAGGCGGGAGACGGGAAAGACCCAGTACTTC
CDR3 protein: CASRRETGKTQYF

CDR3 length: 15
J gene: TRBJ1-2
clone size: -
V gene: TRBV13
D gene: -
CDR3 DNA: TGTGCCAGCAGCTTAGGACAGCAACCATTCTATGGCTACACCTTC
CDR3 protein: CASSLGQQPFYGYTF

CDR3 length: 15
J gene: TRBJ2-1
clone size: -
V gene: TRBV5-1
D gene: TRBD2
CDR3 DNA: TGCGCCAGCAGCTCTACTAGCGGGGTCTACAATGAGCAGTTCTTC
CDR3 protein: CASSSTSGVYNEQFF

CDR3 length: 15
J gene: TRBJ1-2
clone size: -
V gene: TRBV6-5
D gene: -
CDR3 DNA: TGTGCCAGCAGTCGCGCACAGGGCGCTAACTATGGCTACACCTTC
CDR3 protein: CASSRAQGANYGYTF

CDR3 length: 14
J gene: TRBJ2-3
clone size: -
V gene: TRBV7-2
D gene: -
CDR3 DNA: TGTGCCAGCAGCTCTAGCGTTAGCACAGATACGCAGTATTTT
CDR3 protein: CASSSSVSTDTQYF

CDR3 length: 14
J gene: TRBJ2-7
clone size: -
V gene: TRBV6-5
D gene: TRBD2
CDR3 DNA: TGTGCCAGCAGCCCTAGCGGGAGGGCCCCCGAGCGGTACTTC
CDR3 protein: CASSPSGRAPERYF

CDR3 length: 17
J gene: TRBJ1-1
clone size: few
V gene: TRBV7-9
D gene: -
CDR3 DNA: TGTTCCAGCAGCTTAGCTCCTGACAGGCCCATGAACACTGAAGCTTTCTTT
CDR3 protein: CSSSLAPDRPMNTEAFF

CDR3 length: 18
J gene: TRBJ1-5
clone size: -
V gene: TRBV4-1
D gene: -
CDR3 DNA: TGCGCCAGCCGTTCCTTCCAGGGGCCGGGAGGTAGCAATCAGCCCCAGCATTTT
CDR3 protein: CASRSFQGPGGSNQPQHF

CDR3 length: 17
J gene: TRBJ2-2
clone size: -
V gene: TRBV5-1
D gene: TRBD2
CDR3 DNA: TGCGCCAGCCGCCATGGGCTAGCGGGAGAGATGGCCGGGGAGCTGTTTTTT
CDR3 protein: CASRHGLAGEMAGELFF

CDR3 length: 14
J gene: TRBJ2-1
clone size: -
V gene: TRBV5-1
D gene: TRBD2
CDR3 DNA: TGCGCCAGCAGCGTGACTAGCGGCTACAATGAGCAGTTCTTC
CDR3 protein: CASSVTSGYNEQFF

CDR3 length: 13
J gene: TRBJ1-2
clone size: -
V gene: TRBV5-1
D gene: TRBD1
CDR3 DNA: TGCGCCAGCAGGCCTGGGACAGGGGATGGCTACACCTTC
CDR3 protein: CASRPGTGDGYTF

CDR3 length: 13
J gene: TRBJ2-7
clone size: -
V gene: TRBV7-2
D gene: -
CDR3 DNA: TGTGCCAGCAGCTTGGGGCGGCGGGGCCGGATGTACTTC
CDR3 protein: CASSLGRRGRMYF

CDR3 length: 13
J gene: TRBJ2-3
clone size: -
V gene: TRBV19
D gene: -
CDR3 DNA: TGTGCTTCACTACAAGCTAGCACGGATACGCAGTATTTT
CDR3 protein: CASLQASTDTQYF

CDR3 length: 14
J gene: TRBJ2-1
clone size: few
V gene: TRBV5-1
D gene: TRBD2
CDR3 DNA: TGCGCCAGCAGCAATCTAGCGGGGGACAATGAGCAGTTCTTC
CDR3 protein: CASSNLAGDNEQFF

CDR3 length: 15
J gene: TRBJ2-2
clone size: -
V gene: TRBV2
D gene: TRBD1
CDR3 DNA: TGTGCCAGCAGCCCTAGGGACAGTCGGCCCGGGGAGCTGTTTTTT
CDR3 protein: CASSPRDSRPGELFF

CDR3 length: 15
J gene: TRBJ1-3
clone size: -
V gene: TRBV7-6
D gene: -
CDR3 DNA: TGTGCCAGCAGCTTAGACCCGAGCTCTGGAAACACCATATATTTT
CDR3 protein: CASSLDPSSGNTIYF

CDR3 length: 15
J gene: TRBJ1-1
clone size: -
V gene: TRBV18
D gene: -
CDR3 DNA: TGTGCCAGCTCACCGCGGGGTCCCCTTAACACTGAAGCTTTCTTT
CDR3 protein: CASSPRGPLNTEAFF

CDR3 length: 14
J gene: TRBJ2-7
clone size: -
V gene: TRBV9
D gene: -
CDR3 DNA: TGTGCCAGCAGCGTAGGCGGCGACTCCTACGAGCAGTACTTC
CDR3 protein: CASSVGGDSYEQYF

CDR3 length: 15
J gene: TRBJ1-1
clone size: -
V gene: TRBV11-1
D gene: -
CDR3 DNA: TGTGCCAGCAGCCCGCGGGGACGGGTGAACACTGAAGCTTTCTTT
CDR3 protein: CASSPRGRVNTEAFF

CDR3 length: 14
J gene: TRBJ2-5
clone size: -
V gene: TRBV4-1
D gene: -
CDR3 DNA: TGCGCCAGCAGCCACCCGGACTTCCAAGAGACCCAGTACTTC
CDR3 protein: CASSHPDFQETQYF

CDR3 length: 19
J gene: TRBJ1-2
clone size: -
V gene: TRBV14
D gene: TRBD1
CDR3 DNA: TGTGCCAGCAGCCAAGAGAAGGGGAAGACAGGGGCGAATAACTATGGCTACACCTTC
CDR3 protein: CASSQEKGKTGANNYGYTF

CDR3 length: 17
J gene: TRBJ2-6
clone size: -
V gene: TRBV11-2
D gene: TRBD1
CDR3 DNA: TGTGCCAGCAGCTTAGGGGGGACAGGGGTCGGGGCCAACGTCCTGACTTTC
CDR3 protein: CASSLGGTGVGANVLTF

CDR3 length: 13
J gene: TRBJ2-7
clone size: -
V gene: TRBV5-4
D gene: TRBD1
CDR3 DNA: TGTGCCAGCAGCCGGGACAGGGTCTACGAGCAGTACTTC
CDR3 protein: CASSRDRVYEQYF

CDR3 length: 17
J gene: TRBJ2-1
clone size: once
V gene: TRBV4-3
D gene: TRBD1
CDR3 DNA: TGCGCCAGCAGCCAAGATTTAGGGGGCGTAAGCCACAATGAGCAGTTCTTC
CDR3 protein: CASSQDLGGVSHNEQFF

CDR3 length: 14
J gene: TRBJ1-5
clone size: -
V gene: TRBV28
D gene: -
CDR3 DNA: TGTGCCAGCAGTTGGGGCTATAGCAATCAGCCCCAGCATTTT
CDR3 protein: CASSWGYSNQPQHF

CDR3 length: 15
J gene: TRBJ2-1
clone size: -
V gene: TRBV11-2
D gene: TRBD2
CDR3 DNA: TGTGCCAGCAGCTTAAACACGGGACTAGCCAATGAGCAGTTCTTC
CDR3 protein: CASSLNTGLANEQFF

CDR3 length: 18
J gene: TRBJ2-7
clone size: -
V gene: TRBV5-6
D gene: TRBD1
CDR3 DNA: TGTGCCAGCAGCTTGGCCTCGGGACAGGGCCTCCGATCCTACGAGCAGTACTTC
CDR3 protein: CASSLASGQGLRSYEQYF

CDR3 length: 16
J gene: TRBJ2-5
clone size: -
V gene: TRBV9
D gene: -
CDR3 DNA: TGTGCCAGCAGCGTAGATGGGGTGGGACTCCAAAAGACCCAGTACTTC
CDR3 protein: CASSVDGVGLQKTQYF

CDR3 length: 13
J gene: TRBJ2-5
clone size: -
V gene: TRBV18
D gene: -
CDR3 DNA: TGTGCCAGCTCAAGAGACAGACAAGAGACCCAGTACTTC
CDR3 protein: CASSRDRQETQYF